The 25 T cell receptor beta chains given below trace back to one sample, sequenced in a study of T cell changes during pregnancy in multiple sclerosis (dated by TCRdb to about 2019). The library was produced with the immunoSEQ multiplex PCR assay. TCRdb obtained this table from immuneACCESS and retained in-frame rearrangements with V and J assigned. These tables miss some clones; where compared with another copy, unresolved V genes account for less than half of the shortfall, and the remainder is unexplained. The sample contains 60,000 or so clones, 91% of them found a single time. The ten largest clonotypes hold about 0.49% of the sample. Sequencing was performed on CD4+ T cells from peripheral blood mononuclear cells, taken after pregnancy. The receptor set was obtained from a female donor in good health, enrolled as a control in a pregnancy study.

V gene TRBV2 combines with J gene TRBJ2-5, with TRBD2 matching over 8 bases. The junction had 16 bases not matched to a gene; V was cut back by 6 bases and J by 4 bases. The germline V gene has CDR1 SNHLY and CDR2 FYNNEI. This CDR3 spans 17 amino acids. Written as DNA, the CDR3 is TGTGCCAGCAGGGCCGGGACCGCGGGGGGACGGAGAGAGACCCAGTACTTC. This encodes CASRAGTAGGRRETQYF.

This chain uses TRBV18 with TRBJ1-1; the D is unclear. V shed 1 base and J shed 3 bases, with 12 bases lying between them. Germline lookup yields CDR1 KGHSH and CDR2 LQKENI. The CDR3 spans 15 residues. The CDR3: CASSPRGRWDTEAFF. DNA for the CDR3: TGTGCCAGCTCACCACGTGGCAGGTGGGACACTGAAGCTTTCTTT.

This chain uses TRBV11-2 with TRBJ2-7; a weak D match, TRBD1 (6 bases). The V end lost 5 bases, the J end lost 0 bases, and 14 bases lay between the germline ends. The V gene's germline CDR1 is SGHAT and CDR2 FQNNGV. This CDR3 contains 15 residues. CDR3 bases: TGTGCCAGCAGCATATTGACAGGAAACTCCTACGAGCAGTACTTC. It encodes CASSILTGNSYEQYF.

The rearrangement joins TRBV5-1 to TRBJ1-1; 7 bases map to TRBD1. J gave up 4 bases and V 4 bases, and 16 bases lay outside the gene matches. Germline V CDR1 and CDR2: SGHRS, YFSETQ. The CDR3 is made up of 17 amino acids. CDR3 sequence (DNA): TGCGCCAGCAGCCCCGTCAGAAGGGGGCGCGCGAGCACTGAAGCTTTCTTT. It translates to CASSPVRRGRASTEAFF.

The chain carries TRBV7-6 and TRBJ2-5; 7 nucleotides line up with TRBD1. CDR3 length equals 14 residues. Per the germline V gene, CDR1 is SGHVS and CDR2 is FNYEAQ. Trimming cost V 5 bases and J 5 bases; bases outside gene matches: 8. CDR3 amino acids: CASSERQGWETQYF. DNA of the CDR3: TGTGCCAGCAGCGAAAGACAGGGTTGGGAGACCCAGTACTTC.

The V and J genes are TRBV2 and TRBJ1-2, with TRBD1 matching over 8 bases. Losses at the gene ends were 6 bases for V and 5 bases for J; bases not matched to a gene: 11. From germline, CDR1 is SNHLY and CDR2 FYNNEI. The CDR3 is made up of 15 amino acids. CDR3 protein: CASSRDRSLLYGYTF. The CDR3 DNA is TGTGCCAGCAGCCGGGACAGGAGTCTGCTTTATGGCTACACCTTC. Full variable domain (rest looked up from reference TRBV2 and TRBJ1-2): EPEVTQTPSHQVTQMGQEVILRCVPISNHLYFYWYRQILGQKVEFLVSFYNNEISEKSEIFDDQFSVERPDGSNFTLKIRSTKLEDSAMYFCASSRDRSLLYGYTFGSGTRLTVV.

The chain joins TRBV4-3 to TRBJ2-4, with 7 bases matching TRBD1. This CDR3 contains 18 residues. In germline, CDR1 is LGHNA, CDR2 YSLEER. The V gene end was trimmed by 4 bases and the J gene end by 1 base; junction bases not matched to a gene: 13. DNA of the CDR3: TGCGCCAGCAGCCCTCGTTTCACAGGGGTAGGGGCCAAAAACATTCAGTACTTC. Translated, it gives CASSPRFTGVGAKNIQYF.

As DNA, the CDR3 is TGTGCCATCAGTGAGTCTTTCGGCAGCCCCGGAGTTGGCTACACCTTC. Translated, it gives CAISESFGSPGVGYTF. The rearrangement uses TRBV10-3 and TRBJ1-2; unclear D gene. The ends were cut back, 0 bases at V and 7 bases at J, with 18 bases in the middle. CDR1 and CDR2 (germline): ENHRY, SYGVKD. This CDR3 has 16 residues.

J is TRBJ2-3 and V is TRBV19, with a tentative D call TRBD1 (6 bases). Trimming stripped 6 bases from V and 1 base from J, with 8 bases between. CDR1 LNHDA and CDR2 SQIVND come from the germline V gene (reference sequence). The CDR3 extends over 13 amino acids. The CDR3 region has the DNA TGTGCCAGTAGGTCAGGGGGCACAGATACGCAGTATTTT. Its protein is CASRSGGTDTQYF.

The CDR3 region has the DNA TGTGCCAGCAGCGCGACAGGTACTTACGAGCAGTACTTC. Its translation: CASSATGTYEQYF. The gene calls are TRBV7-8 and TRBJ2-7, with a tentative D call TRBD1 (6 bases). V was cut by 5 bases and J by 4 bases, with 12 bases left in between. Germline CDR1 reads SGHVS; CDR2 reads FQNEAQ. There are 13 residues in the CDR3.

CDR3: CATGQRDTYEQYF. The CDR3 region has the DNA TGTGCCACCGGACAGAGAGACACCTACGAGCAGTACTTC. V and J are TRBV10-3 and TRBJ2-7, with D possibly TRBD1 on 6 matching bases. The germline V gene encodes CDR1 ENHRY and CDR2 SYGVKD. Trimming left V 10 bases short and J 2 bases short, with 15 bases between. CDR3 length: 13 amino acids.

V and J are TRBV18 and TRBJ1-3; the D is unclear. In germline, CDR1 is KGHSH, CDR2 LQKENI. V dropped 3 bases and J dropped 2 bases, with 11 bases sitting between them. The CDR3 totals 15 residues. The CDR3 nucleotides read TGTGCCAGCTCACCTTCCGGCGGGGCTGGAAACACCATATATTTT. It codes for CASSPSGGAGNTIYF.

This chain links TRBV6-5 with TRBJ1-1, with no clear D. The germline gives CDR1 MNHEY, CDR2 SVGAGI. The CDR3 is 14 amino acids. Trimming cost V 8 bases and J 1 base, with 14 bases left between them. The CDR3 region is CASCPARANTEAFF. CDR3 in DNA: TGTGCCAGCTGTCCCGCACGAGCGAACACTGAAGCTTTCTTT.

CDR3 region: CASSLRTVPYEQYF. The CDR3 DNA reads TGTGCCAGCAGCCTGCGGACAGTTCCCTACGAGCAGTACTTC. V and J are TRBV7-2 and TRBJ2-7, with D possibly TRBD1 on 6 matching bases. Trimming removed 5 bases from V and 2 bases from J, with 13 bases in between. The germline CDR1 and CDR2 sequences are SGHTA and FQGNSA. The CDR3 totals 14 residues.

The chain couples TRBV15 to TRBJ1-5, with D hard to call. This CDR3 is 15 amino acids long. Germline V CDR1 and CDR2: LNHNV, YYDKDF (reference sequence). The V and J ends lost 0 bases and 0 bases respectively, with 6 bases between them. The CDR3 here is CATSRDRISNQPQHF. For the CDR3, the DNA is TGTGCCACCAGCAGAGATAGAATTAGCAATCAGCCCCAGCATTTT. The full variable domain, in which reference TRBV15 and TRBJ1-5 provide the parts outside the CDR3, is DAMVIQNPRYQVTQFGKPVTLSCSQTLNHNVMYWYQQKSSQAPKLLFHYYDKDFNNEADTPDNFQSRRPNTSFCFLDIRSPGLGDTAMYLCATSRDRISNQPQHFGDGTRLSIL.

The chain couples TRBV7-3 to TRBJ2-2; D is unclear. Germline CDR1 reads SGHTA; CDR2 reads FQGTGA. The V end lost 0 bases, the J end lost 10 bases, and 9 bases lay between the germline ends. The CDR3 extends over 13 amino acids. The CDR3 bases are TGTGCCAGCAGCTTAACGACTTCATTGGAGCTGTTTTTT. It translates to CASSLTTSLELFF.

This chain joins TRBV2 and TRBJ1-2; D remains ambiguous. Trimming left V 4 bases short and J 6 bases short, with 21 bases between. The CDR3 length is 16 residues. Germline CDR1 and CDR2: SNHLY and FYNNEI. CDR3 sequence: CASSVTGILLPHGYTF. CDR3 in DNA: TGTGCCAGCAGTGTTACCGGGATCCTACTACCACATGGCTACACCTTC. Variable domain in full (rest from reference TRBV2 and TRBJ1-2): EPEVTQTPSHQVTQMGQEVILRCVPISNHLYFYWYRQILGQKVEFLVSFYNNEISEKSEIFDDQFSVERPDGSNFTLKIRSTKLEDSAMYFCASSVTGILLPHGYTFGSGTRLTVV.

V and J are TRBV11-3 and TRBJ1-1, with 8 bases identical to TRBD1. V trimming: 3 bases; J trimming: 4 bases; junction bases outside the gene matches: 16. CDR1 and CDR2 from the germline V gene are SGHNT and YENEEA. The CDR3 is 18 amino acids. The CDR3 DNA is TGTGCCAGCAGCTTCCGGACAGGGATCGGCCCTAAGAGCACTGAAGCTTTCTTT. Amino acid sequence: CASSFRTGIGPKSTEAFF.

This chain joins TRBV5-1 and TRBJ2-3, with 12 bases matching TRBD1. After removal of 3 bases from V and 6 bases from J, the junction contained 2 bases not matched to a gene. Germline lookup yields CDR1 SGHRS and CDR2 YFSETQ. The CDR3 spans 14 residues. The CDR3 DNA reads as TGCGCCAGCAGCTCCGGGACAGGGGGCGATACGCAGTATTTT. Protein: CASSSGTGGDTQYF. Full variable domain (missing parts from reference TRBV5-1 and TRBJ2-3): KAGVTQTPRYLIKTRGQQVTLSCSPISGHRSVSWYQQTPGQGLQFLFEYFSETQRNKGNFPGRFSGRQFSNSRSEMNVSTLELGDSALYLCASSSGTGGDTQYFGPGTRLTVL.

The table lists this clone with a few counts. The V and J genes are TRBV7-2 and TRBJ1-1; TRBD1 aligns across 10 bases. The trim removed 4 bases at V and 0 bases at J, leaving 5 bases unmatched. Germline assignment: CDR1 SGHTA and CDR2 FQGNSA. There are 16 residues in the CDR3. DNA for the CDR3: TGTGCCAGCAGCTCAACCGGGACAGGGGTGAACACTGAAGCTTTCTTT. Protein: CASSSTGTGVNTEAFF.

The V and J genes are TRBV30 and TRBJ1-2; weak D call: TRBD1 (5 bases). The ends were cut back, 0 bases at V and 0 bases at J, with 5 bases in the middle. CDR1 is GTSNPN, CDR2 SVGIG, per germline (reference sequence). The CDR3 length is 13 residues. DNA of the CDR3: TGTGCCTGGAGTGTAGGGGCTAACTATGGCTACACCTTC. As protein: CAWSVGANYGYTF.

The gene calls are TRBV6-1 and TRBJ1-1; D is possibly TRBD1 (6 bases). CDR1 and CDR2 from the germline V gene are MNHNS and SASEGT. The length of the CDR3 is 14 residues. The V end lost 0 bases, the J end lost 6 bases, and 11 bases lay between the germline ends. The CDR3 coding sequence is TGTGCCAGCAGTGAAGCGTGGGACACCTCTGAAGCTTTCTTT. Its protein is CASSEAWDTSEAFF.

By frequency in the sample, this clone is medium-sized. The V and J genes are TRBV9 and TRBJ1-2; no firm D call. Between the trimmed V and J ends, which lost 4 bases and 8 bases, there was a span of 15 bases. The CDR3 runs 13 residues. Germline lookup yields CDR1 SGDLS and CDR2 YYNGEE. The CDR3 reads CASSSVGRRGYTF. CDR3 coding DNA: TGTGCCAGCAGCTCCGTGGGCCGTAGGGGCTACACCTTC.

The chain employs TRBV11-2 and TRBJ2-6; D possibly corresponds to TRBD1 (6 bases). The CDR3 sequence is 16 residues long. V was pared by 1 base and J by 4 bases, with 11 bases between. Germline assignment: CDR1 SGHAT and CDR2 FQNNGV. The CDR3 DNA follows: TGTGCCAGCAGCTTAGGGCTGGGGGCCGGGGCCAACGTCCTGACTTTC. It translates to CASSLGLGAGANVLTF. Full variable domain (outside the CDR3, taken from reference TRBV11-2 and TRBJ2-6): EAGVAQSPRYKIIEKRQSVAFWCNPISGHATLYWYQQILGQGPKLLIQFQNNGVVDDSQLPKDRFSAERLKGVDSTLKIQPAKLEDSAVYLCASSLGLGAGANVLTFGAGSRLTVL.

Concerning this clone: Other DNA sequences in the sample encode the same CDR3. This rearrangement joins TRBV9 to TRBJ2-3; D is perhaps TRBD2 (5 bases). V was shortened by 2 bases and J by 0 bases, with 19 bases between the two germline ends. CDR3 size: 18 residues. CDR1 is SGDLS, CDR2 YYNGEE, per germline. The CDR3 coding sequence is TGTGCCAGCAGCGTGGATGGTAGCGCGAGTTTTAGCACAGATACGCAGTATTTT. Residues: CASSVDGSASFSTDTQYF. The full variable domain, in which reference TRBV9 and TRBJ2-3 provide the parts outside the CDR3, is DSGVTQTPKHLITATGQRVTLRCSPRSGDLSVYWYQQSLDQGLQFLIQYYNGEERAKGNILERFSAQQFPDLHSELNLSSLELGDSALYFCASSVDGSASFSTDTQYFGPGTRLTVL.